Given below is one T cell receptor beta chain in context. What it recognizes is unknown. This entry comes from a study of monozygotic twins with inflammatory bowel disease. Two rounds of nested PCR, of around 16 and 10 cycles, were run on TCRalpha and TCRbeta cDNA. From the 5' RACE reads, TCRdb lists one entry per CDR3 protein and no DNA. The sample data list a few hundred thousand distinct CDR3 sequences. In germline, CDR1 is DFQATT, CDR2 SNEGSKA (reference sequence). CDR3 length: 13 residues. Findings of the study overall: Any single strong signal or clonotype tied to IBD lacked support. Relative to healthy twins, IBD patients had fewer clonotypes in common with others, a gap that was especially apparent with disease activity.

This sequence originates from a human donor with ulcerative colitis or Crohn's disease, or a healthy co-twin of an affected twin (not recorded which). This chain links TRBV20-1 with TRBJ2-3; TCRdb selects TRBD2, and the lack of DNA leaves this call unchecked. Sequencing used blood. Here the CDR3 reads CSADQRGGDTQYF.